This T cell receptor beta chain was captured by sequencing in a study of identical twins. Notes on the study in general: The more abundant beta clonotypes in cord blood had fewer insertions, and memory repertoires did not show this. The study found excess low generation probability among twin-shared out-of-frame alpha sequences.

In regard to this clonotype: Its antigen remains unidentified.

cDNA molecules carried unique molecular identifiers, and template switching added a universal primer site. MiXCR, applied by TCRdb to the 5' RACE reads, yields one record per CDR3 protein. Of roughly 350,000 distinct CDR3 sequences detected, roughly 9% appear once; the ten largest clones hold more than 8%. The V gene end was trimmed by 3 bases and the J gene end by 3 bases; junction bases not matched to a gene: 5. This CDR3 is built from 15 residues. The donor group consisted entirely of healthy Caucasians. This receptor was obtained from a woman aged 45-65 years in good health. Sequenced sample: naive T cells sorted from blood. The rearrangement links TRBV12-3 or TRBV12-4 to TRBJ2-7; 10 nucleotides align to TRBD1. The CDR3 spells CASSLIGTGDYEQYF. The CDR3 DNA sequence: TGTGCCAGCAGTTTGATCGGGACAGGGGACTACGAGCAGTACTTC.